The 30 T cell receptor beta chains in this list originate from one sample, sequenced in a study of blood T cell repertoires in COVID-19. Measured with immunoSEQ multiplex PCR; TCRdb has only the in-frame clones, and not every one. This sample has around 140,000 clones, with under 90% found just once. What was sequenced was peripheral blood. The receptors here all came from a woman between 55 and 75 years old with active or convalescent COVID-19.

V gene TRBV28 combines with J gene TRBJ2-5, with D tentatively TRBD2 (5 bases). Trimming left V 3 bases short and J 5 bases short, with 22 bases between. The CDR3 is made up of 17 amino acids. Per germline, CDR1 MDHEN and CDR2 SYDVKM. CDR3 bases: TGTGCCAGCAGTTTTTCATGGGAGCTTCTCGGTAGGGAGACCCAGTACTTC. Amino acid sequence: CASSFSWELLGRETQYF.

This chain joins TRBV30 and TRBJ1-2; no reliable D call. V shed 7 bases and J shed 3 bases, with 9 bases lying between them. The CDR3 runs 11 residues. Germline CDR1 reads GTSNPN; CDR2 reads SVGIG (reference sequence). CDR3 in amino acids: CASPGYYGYTF. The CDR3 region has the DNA TGTGCCTCTCCGGGATACTATGGCTACACCTTC.

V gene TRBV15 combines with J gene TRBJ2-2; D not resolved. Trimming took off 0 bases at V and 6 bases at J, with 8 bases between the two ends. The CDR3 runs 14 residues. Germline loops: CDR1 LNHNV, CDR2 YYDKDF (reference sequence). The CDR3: CATSRDFVAGELFF. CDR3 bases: TGTGCCACCAGCAGAGATTTCGTAGCCGGGGAGCTGTTTTTT.

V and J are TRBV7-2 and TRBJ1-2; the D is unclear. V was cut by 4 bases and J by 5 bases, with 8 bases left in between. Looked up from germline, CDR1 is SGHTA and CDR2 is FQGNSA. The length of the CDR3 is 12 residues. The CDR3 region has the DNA TGTGCCAGCAGCTCCCGGTATTATGGCTACACCTTC. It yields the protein CASSSRYYGYTF.

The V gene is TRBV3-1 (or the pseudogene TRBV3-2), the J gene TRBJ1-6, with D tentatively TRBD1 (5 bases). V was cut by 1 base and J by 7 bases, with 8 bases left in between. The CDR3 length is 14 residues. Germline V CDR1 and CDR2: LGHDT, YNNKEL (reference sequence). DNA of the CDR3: TGTGCCAGCAGCCAAGTGGAGGGGAATTCACCCCTCCACTTT. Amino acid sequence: CASSQVEGNSPLHF.

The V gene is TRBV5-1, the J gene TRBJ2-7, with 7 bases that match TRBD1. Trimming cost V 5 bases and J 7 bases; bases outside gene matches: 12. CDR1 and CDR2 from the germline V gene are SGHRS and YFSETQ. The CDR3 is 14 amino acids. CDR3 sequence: CASSFLDRVHEQYV. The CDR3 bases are TGCGCCAGCAGTTTTTTAGACAGGGTCCATGAGCAGTACGTC.

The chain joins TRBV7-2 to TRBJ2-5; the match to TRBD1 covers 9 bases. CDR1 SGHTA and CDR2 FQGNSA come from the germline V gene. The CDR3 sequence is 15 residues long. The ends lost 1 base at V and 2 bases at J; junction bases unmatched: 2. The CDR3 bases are TGTGCCAGCAGCTTAGGGGACAGGGATCAAGAGACCCAGTACTTC. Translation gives CASSLGDRDQETQYF.

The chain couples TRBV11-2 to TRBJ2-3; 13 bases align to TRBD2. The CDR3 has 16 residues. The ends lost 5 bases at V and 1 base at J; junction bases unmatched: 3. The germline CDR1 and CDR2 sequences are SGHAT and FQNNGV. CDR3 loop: CASSRTSGSGTDTQYF. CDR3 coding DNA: TGTGCCAGCAGCAGGACTAGCGGGAGTGGCACAGATACGCAGTATTTT.

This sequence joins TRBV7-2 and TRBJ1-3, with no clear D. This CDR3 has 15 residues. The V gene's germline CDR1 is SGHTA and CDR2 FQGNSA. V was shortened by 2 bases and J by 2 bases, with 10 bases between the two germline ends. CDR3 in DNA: TGTGCCAGCAGCTTAATAGTCTCCCCTGGAAACACCATATATTTT. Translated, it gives CASSLIVSPGNTIYF.

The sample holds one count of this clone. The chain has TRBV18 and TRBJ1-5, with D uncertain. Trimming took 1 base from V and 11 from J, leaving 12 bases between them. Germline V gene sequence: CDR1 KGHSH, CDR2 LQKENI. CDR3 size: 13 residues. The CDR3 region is CASSPREDSAQHF. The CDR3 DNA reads TGTGCCAGCTCACCACGTGAGGATTCGGCCCAGCATTTT.

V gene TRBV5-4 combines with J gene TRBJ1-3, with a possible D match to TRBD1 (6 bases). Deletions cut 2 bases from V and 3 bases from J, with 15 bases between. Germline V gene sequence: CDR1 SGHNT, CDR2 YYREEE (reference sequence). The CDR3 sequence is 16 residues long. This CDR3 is CASSFDMGAVGNTIYF. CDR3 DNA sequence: TGTGCCAGCAGCTTTGATATGGGGGCAGTTGGAAACACCATATATTTT.

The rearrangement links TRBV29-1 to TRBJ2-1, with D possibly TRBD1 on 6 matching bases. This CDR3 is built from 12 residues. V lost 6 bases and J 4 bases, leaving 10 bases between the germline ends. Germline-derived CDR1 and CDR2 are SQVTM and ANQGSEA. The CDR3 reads CSVRGDYNEQFF. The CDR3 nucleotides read TGCAGCGTCAGGGGTGATTACAATGAGCAGTTCTTC.

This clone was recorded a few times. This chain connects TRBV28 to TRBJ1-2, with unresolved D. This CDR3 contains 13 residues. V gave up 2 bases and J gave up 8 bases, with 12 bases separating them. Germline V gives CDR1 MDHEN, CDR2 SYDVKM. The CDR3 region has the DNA TGTGCCAGCAGTTTAAGTGAGGGTCGGGGCTACACCTTC. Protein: CASSLSEGRGYTF.

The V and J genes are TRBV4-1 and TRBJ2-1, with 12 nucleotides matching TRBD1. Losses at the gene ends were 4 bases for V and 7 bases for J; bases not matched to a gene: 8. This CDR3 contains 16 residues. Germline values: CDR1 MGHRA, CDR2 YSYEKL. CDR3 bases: TGCGCCAGCAGCCTCGGACCGGGACAGGGGGCTAATGAGCAGTTCTTC. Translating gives CASSLGPGQGANEQFF.

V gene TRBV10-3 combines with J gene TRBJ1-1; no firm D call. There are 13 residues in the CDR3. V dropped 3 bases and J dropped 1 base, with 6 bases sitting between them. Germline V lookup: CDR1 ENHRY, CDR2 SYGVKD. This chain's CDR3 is CAISDRENTEAFF. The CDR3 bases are TGTGCCATCAGTGACCGCGAGAACACTGAAGCTTTCTTT.

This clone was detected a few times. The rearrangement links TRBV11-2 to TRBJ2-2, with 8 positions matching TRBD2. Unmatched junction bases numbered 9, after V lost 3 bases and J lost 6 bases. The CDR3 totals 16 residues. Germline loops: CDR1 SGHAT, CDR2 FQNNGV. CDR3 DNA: TGTGCCAGCAGCTTTACCGGGACTAGAGACTCCGGGGAGCTGTTTTTT. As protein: CASSFTGTRDSGELFF.

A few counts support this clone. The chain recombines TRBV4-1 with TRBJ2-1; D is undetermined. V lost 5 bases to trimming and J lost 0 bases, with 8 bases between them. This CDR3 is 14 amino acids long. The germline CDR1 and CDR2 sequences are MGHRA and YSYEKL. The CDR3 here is CASSMRSSYNEQFF. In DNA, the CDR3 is TGCGCCAGCAGCATGCGGAGCTCCTACAATGAGCAGTTCTTC.

In nucleotides, the CDR3 is TGCGCCAGCAGCCGCGGTAGCGTTTCCCACAATGAGCAGTTCTTC. Translating gives CASSRGSVSHNEQFF. V gene TRBV5-1 combines with J gene TRBJ2-1, with TRBD2 as a possible D gene (5 bases). Trimming stripped 4 bases from V and 5 bases from J, with 16 bases between. CDR1 SGHRS and CDR2 YFSETQ come from the germline V gene. This CDR3 comprises 15 residues.

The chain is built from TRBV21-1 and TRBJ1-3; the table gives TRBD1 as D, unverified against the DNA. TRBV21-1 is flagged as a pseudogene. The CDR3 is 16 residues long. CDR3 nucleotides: TGTGCCAGCAGCAAAGGGGGGCGCGTGCGCTTGGACACCATATATTTT. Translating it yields CASSKGGRVRLDTIYF.

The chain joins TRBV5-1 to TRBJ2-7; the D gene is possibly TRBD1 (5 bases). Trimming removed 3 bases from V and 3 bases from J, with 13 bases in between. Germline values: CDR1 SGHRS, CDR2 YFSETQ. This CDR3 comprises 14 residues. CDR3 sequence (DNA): TGCGCCAGCAGCTCCTTTTCAGGGTTCTACGAGCAGTACTTC. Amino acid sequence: CASSSFSGFYEQYF.

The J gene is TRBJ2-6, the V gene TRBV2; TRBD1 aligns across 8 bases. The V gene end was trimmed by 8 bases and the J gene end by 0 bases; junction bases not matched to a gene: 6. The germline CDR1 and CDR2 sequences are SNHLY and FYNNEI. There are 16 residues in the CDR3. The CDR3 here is CASVTGGPSGANVLTF. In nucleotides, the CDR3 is TGTGCCAGCGTCACAGGGGGGCCCTCTGGGGCCAACGTCCTGACTTTC.

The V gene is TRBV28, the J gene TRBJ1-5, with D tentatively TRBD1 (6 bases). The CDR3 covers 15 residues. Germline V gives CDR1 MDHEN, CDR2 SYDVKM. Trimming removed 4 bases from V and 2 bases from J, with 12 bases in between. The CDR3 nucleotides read TGTGCCAGCAGTTCCCCGGGACAAGGCAATCAGCCCCAGCATTTT. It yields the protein CASSSPGQGNQPQHF.

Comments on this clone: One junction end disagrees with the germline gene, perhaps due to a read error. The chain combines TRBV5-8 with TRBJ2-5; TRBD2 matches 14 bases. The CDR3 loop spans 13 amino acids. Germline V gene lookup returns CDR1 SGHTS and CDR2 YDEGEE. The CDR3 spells CASSLGTSGSIHF. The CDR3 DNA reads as TGTGCCAGCAGCCTCGGGACTAGCGGGAGTATCCACTTC. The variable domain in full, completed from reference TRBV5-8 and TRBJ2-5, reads EAGVTQSPTHLIKTRGQQATLRCSPISGHTSVYWYQQALGLGLQFLLWYDEGEERNRGNFPPRFSGRQFPNYSSELNVNALELEDSALYLCASSLGTSGSIHFGPGTRLLVL.

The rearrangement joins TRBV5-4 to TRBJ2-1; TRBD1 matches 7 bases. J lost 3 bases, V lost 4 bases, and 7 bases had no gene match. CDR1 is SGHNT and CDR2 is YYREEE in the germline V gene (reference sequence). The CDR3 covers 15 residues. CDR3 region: CASSPRQGYYNEQFF. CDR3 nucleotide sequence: TGTGCCAGCAGCCCCCGACAGGGTTACTACAATGAGCAGTTCTTC.

DNA of the CDR3: TGTGCCAGCAGCCTCCTAGCGGGAGGGTCAGATACGCAGTATTTT. It is translated as CASSLLAGGSDTQYF. The J gene is TRBJ2-3, the V gene TRBV6-2 or TRBV6-3, with 12 bases matching TRBD2. Losses at the gene ends were 6 bases for V and 4 bases for J; bases not matched to a gene: 5. CDR3 length: 15 amino acids. The germline CDR1 and CDR2 sequences are MNHEY and SVGEGT.

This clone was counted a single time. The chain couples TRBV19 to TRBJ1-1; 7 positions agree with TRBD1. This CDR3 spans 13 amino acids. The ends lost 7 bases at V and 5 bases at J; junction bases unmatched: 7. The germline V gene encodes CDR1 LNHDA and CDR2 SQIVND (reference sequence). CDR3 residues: CASTTTGSTEAFF. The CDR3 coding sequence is TGTGCCAGTACCACGACAGGGAGTACTGAAGCTTTCTTT.

The CDR3 region has the DNA TGTGCCAGCTCCACCGGACAGCGAGAGACCCAGTACTTC. This encodes CASSTGQRETQYF. The chain employs TRBV18 and TRBJ2-5, with a tentative D call TRBD1 (6 bases). Germline-derived CDR1 and CDR2 are KGHSH and LQKENI. The ends were cut back, 6 bases at V and 4 bases at J, with 12 bases in the middle. CDR3 length: 13 amino acids. The full variable domain, completed using reference TRBV18 and TRBJ2-5, is NAGVMQNPRHLVRRRGQEARLRCSPMKGHSHVYWYRQLPEEGLKFMVYLQKENIIDESGMPKERFSAEFPKEGPSILRIQQVVRGDSAAYFCASSTGQRETQYFGPGTRLLVL.

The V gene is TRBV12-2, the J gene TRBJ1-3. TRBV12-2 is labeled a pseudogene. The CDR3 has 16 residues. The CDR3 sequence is CASRFVVGLSADTIYF. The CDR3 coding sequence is TGTGCAAGTCGCTTCGTCGTGGGTTTGAGCGCGGACACCATATATTTT.

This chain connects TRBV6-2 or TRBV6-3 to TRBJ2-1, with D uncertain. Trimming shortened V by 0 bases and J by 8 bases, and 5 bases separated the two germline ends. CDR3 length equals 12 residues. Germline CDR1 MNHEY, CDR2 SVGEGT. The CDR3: CASSYSLYEQFF. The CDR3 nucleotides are TGTGCCAGCAGTTACTCTCTTTATGAGCAGTTCTTC.

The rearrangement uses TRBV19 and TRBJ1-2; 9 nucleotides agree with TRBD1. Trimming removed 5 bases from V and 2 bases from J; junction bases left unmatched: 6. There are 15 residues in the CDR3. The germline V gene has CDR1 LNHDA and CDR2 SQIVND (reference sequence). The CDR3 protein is CASSFRTGDNYGYTF. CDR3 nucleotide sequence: TGTGCCAGTAGTTTTCGGACAGGGGACAACTATGGCTACACCTTC.